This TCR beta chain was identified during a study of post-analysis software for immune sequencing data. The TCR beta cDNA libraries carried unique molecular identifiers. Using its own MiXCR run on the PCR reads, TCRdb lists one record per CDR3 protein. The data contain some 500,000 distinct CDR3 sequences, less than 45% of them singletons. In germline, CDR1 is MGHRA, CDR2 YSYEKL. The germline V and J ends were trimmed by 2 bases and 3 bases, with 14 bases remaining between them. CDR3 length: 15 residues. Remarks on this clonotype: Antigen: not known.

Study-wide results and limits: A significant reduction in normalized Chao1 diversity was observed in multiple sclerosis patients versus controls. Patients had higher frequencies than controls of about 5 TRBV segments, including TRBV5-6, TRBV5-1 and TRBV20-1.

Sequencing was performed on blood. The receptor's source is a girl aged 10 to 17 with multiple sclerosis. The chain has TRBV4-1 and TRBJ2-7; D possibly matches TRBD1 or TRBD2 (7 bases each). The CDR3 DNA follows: TGCGCCAGCAGCCAACCAGCGGGACAGAACTACGAGCAGTACTTC. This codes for CASSQPAGQNYEQYF.